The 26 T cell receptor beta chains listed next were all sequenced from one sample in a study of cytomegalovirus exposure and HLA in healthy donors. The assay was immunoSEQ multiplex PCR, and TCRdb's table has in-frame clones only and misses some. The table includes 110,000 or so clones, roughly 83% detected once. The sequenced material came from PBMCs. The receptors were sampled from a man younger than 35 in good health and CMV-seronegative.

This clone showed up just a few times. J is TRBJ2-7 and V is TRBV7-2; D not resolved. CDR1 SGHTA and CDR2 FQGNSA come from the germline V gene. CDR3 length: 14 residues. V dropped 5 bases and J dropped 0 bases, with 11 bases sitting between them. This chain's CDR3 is CASSPSLVSYEQYF. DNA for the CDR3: TGTGCCAGCAGCCCCTCGTTAGTCTCCTACGAGCAGTACTTC.

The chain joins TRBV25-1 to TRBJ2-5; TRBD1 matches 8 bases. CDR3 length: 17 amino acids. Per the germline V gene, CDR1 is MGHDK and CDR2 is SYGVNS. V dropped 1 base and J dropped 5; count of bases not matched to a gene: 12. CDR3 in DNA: TGTGCCAGCAGTGAATCAACCCGGGACAGGTTCGGGGAGACCCAGTACTTC. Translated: CASSESTRDRFGETQYF.

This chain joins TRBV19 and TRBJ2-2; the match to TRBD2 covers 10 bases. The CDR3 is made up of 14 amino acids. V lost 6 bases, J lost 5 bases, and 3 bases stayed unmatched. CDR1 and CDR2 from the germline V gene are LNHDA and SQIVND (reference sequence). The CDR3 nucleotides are TGTGCCAGTAGACAGACTAGCGGGACCGGGGAGCTGTTTTTT. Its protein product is CASRQTSGTGELFF.

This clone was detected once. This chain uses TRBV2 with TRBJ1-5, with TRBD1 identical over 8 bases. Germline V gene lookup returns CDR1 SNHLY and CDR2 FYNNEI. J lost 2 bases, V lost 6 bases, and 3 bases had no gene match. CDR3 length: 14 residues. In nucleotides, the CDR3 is TGTGCCAGCAGGGACAGGGAGGGCAATCAGCCCCAGCATTTT. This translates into CASRDREGNQPQHF.

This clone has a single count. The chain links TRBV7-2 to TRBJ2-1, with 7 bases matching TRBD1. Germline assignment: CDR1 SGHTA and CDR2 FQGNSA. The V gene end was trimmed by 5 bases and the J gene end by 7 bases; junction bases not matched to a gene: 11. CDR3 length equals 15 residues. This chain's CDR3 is CASSARQGSWNEQFF. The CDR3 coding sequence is TGTGCCAGCAGCGCTCGACAGGGCTCTTGGAATGAGCAGTTCTTC.

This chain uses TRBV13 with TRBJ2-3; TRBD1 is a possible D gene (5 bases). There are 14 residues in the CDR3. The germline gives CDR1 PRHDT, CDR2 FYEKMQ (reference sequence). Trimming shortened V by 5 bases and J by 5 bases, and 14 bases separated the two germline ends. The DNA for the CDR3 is TGTGCCAGCAGCGCCGGTGGGGCGAGAGATACGCAGTATTTT. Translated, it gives CASSAGGARDTQYF.

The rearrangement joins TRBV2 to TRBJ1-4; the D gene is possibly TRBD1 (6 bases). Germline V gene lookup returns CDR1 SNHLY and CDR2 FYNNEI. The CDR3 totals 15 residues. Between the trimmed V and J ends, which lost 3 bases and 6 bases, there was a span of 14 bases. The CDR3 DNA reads TGTGCCAGCAGTGAGGGAGGGGCAGGGGATGAAAAACTGTTTTTT. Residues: CASSEGGAGDEKLFF. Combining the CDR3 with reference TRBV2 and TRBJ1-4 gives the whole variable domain EPEVTQTPSHQVTQMGQEVILRCVPISNHLYFYWYRQILGQKVEFLVSFYNNEISEKSEIFDDQFSVERPDGSNFTLKIRSTKLEDSAMYFCASSEGGAGDEKLFFGSGTQLSVL.

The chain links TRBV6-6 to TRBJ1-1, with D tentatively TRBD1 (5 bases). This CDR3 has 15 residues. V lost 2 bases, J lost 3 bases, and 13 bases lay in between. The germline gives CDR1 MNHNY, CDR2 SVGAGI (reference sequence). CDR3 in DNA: TGTGCCAGCAGTTACAAAGGGCCGGGGGACACTGAAGCTTTCTTT. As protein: CASSYKGPGDTEAFF.

CDR3 coding DNA: TGTGCCAGCACACTAGCGGACAATGAGCAGTTCTTC. It translates to CASTLADNEQFF. This chain joins TRBV6-1 and TRBJ2-1; TRBD2 matches at 8 bases. Germline V gene sequence: CDR1 MNHNS, CDR2 SASEGT. CDR3 length: 12 amino acids. Unmatched junction bases numbered 1, after V lost 7 bases and J lost 5 bases.

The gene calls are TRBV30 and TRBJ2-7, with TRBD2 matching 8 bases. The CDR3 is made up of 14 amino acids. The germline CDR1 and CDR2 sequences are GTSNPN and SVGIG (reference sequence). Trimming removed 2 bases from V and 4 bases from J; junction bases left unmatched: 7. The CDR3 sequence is CAWSSGGDFYEQYF. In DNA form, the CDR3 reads TGTGCCTGGAGTTCCGGGGGGGATTTTTACGAGCAGTACTTC. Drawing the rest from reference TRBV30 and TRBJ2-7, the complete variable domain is SQTIHQWPATLVQPVGSPLSLECTVEGTSNPNLYWYRQAAGRGLQLLFYSVGIGQISSEVPQNLSASRPQDRQFILSSKKLLLSDSGFYLCAWSSGGDFYEQYFGPGTRLTVT.

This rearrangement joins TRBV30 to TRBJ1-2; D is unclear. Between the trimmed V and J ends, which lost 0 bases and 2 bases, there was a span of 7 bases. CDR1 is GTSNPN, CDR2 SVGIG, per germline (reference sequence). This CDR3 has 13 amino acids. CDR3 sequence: CAWSVAENYGYTF. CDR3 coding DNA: TGTGCCTGGAGTGTAGCGGAGAACTATGGCTACACCTTC.

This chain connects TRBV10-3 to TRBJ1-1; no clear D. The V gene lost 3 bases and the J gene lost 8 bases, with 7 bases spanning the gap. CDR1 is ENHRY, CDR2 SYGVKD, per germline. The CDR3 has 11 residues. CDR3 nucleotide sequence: TGTGCCATCAGTGAAAGAGGGGAAGCTTTCTTT. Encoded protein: CAISERGEAFF.

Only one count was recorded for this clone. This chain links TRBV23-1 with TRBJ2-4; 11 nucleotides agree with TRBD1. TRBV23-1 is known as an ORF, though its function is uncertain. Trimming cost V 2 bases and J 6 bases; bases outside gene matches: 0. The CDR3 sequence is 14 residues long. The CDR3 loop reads CASSQGTGGNIQYF. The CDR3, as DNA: TGCGCCAGCAGTCAAGGGACAGGGGGAAACATTCAGTACTTC.

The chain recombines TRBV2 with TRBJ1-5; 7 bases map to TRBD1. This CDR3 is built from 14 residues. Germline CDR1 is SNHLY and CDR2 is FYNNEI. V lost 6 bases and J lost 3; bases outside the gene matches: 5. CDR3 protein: CASSRDSDNQPQHF. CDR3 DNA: TGTGCCAGCAGCCGGGACAGCGACAATCAGCCCCAGCATTTT.

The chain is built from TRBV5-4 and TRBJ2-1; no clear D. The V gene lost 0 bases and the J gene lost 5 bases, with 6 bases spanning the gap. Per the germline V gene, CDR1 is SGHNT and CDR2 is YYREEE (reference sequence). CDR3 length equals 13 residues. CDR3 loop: CASSLARNNEQFF. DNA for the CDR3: TGTGCCAGCAGCTTGGCTAGAAACAATGAGCAGTTCTTC.

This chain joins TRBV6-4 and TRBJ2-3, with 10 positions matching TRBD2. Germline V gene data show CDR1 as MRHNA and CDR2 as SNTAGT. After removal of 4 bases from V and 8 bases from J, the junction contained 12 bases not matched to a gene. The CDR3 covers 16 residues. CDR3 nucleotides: TGTGCCAGCAGTGCCCATAGCGGGGGGCCCCTCGGTACGCAGTATTTT. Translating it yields CASSAHSGGPLGTQYF.

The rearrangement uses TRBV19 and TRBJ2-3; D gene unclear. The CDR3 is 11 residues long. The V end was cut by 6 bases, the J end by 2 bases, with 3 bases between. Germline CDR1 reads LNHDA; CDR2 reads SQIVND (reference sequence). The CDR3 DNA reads TGTGCCAGTAGCGTCACAGATACGCAGTATTTT. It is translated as CASSVTDTQYF.

Here the CDR3 DNA reads TGTGCCAGCAGTGTTCTGGGAGGGGAAACCAAAAACATTCAGTACTTC. Translating gives CASSVLGGETKNIQYF. The V gene is TRBV2, the J gene TRBJ2-4; 7 bases are a match to TRBD2. The J segment lost 2 bases and the V segment lost 4 bases, leaving 8 bases of the junction unmatched. The germline V gene encodes CDR1 SNHLY and CDR2 FYNNEI. This CDR3 region has 16 residues.

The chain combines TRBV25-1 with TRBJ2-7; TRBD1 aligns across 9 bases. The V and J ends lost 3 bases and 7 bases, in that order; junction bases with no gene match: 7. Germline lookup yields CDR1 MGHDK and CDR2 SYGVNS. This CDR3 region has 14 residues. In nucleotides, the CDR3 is TGTGCCAGCAGTGAGCTGGACAGGGGTTGGGAGCAGTACTTC. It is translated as CASSELDRGWEQYF.

The CDR3 region is CASSLYPSGGIDNEQFF. In DNA form, the CDR3 reads TGTGCCAGCAGTTTATACCCTAGCGGGGGGATCGACAATGAGCAGTTCTTC. The chain recombines TRBV27 with TRBJ2-1; 11 bases map to TRBD2. The trim removed 1 base at V and 5 bases at J, leaving 7 bases unmatched. There are 17 residues in the CDR3. From germline, CDR1 is MNHEY and CDR2 SMNVEV (reference sequence).

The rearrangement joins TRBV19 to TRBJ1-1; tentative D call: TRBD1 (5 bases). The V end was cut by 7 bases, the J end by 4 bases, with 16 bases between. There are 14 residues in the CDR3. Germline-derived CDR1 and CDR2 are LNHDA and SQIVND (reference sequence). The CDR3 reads CASTRRGERTEAFF. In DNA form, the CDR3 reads TGTGCCAGTACCCGACGGGGGGAACGCACTGAAGCTTTCTTT.

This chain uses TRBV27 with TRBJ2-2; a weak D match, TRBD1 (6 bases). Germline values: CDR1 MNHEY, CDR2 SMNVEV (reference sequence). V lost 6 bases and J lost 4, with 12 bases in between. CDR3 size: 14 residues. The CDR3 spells CASRPQGSTGELFF. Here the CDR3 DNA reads TGTGCCAGCAGACCACAGGGTTCCACCGGGGAGCTGTTTTTT.

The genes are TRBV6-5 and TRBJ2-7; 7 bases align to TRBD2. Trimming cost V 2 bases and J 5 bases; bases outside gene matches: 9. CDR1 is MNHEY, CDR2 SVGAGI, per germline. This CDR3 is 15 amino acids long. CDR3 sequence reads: CASSYGGGLRNEQYF. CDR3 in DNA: TGTGCCAGCAGTTACGGGGGAGGGCTCAGGAACGAGCAGTACTTC.

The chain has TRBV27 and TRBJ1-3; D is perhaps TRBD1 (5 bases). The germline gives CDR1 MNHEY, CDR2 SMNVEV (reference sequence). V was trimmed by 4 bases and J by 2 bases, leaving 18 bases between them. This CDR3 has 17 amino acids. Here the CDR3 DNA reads TGTGCCAGCAGTTCCTCCTTAGGGGTTAGTGCTGGAAACACCATATATTTT. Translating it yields CASSSSLGVSAGNTIYF.

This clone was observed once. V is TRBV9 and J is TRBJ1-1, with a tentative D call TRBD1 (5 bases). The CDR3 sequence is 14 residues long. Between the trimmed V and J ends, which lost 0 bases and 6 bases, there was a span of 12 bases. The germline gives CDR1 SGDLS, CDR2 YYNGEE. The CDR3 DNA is TGTGCCAGCAGCGTAGGGGGTGGGGGGGCTGAAGCTTTCTTT. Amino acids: CASSVGGGGAEAFF.

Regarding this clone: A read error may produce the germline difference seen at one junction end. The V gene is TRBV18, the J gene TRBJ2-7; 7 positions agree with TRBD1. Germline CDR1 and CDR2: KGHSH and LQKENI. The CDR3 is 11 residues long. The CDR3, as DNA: TGTGCCAGCTCACCACCGACAGGGCCCGCCTTC. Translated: CASSPPTGPAF.